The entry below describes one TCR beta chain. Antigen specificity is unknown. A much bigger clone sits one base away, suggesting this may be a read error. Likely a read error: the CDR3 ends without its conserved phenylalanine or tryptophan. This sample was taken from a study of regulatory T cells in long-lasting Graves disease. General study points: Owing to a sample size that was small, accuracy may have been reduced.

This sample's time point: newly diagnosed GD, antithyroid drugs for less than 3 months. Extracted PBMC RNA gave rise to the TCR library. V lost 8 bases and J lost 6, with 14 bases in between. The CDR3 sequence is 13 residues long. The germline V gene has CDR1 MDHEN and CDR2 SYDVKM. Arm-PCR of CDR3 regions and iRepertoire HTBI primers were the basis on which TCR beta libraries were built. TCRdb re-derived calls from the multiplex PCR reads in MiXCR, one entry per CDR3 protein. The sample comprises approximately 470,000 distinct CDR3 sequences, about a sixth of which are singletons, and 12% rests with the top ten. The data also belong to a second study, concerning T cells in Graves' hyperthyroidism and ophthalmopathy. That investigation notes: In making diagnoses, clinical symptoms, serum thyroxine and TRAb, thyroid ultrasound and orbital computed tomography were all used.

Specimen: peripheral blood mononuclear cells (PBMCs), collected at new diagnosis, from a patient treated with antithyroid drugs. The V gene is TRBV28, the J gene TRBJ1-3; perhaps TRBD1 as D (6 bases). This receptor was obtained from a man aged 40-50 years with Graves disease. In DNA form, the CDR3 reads TGTGCCAGCTCCAGGGGCAGGGTAAACACCATATATCTT. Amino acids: CASSRGRVNTIYL.